A single sample gave rise to the 13 T cell receptor beta chains below, sequenced in a study of CD8 T cells in ankylosing spondylitis. TCRdb fed the 5' RACE reads into MiXCR, producing one record per CDR3 protein. This sample yields around 150,000 distinct CDR3 sequences, of which around 6.6% are seen a single time; 12% belongs to the top ten. Sequencing was performed on blood, either unsorted or a sorted T cell fraction (not recorded which). These receptors were taken from a female donor with ankylosing spondylitis or in good health (not recorded which).

This clonotype showed up many times. The chain links TRBV5-1 to TRBJ2-1; TRBD2 might be the D (5 bases). The CDR3 has 13 residues. Trimming pared 0 bases from V and 10 bases from J, leaving 11 bases between. Germline assignment: CDR1 SGHRS and CDR2 YFSETQ. CDR3 DNA: TGCGCCAGCAGCTTGGCCCCGGACTCCGAGCAGTTCTTC. Translating it yields CASSLAPDSEQFF.

This clonotype was found many times. This chain connects TRBV5-1 to TRBJ2-7; D is undetermined. The CDR3 spans 14 residues. V was trimmed by 1 base and J by 0 bases, leaving 8 bases between them. Germline values: CDR1 SGHRS, CDR2 YFSETQ. The CDR3 spells CASSLQVSSYEQYF. The CDR3 nucleotides are TGCGCCAGCAGCTTGCAGGTTAGCTCCTACGAGCAGTACTTC.

This clonotype was detected many times. The chain couples TRBV7-3 to TRBJ2-5; 7 nucleotides align to TRBD1. Trimming took 0 bases from V and 9 from J; bases not matched to a gene: 10. The CDR3 has 15 residues. Germline values: CDR1 SGHTA, CDR2 FQGTGA. CDR3 residues: CASSLTPRGQGAQYF. The CDR3 nucleotides are TGTGCCAGCAGCTTAACGCCAAGGGGGCAGGGTGCCCAGTACTTC. Full variable domain (remainder filled in from reference TRBV7-3 and TRBJ2-5): GAGVSQTPSNKVTEKGKYVELRCDPISGHTALYWYRQSLGQGPEFLIYFQGTGAADDSGLPNDRFFAVRPEGSVSTLKIQRTERGDSAVYLCASSLTPRGQGAQYFGPGTRLLVL.

This clonotype was seen ten or more times. The chain links TRBV7-6 to TRBJ2-5; no firm D call. Germline V lookup: CDR1 SGHVS, CDR2 FNYEAQ. V was shortened by 4 bases and J by 9 bases, with 15 bases between the two germline ends. The CDR3 runs 13 residues. Here the CDR3 reads CASSSGLSTAQYF. The CDR3 DNA reads as TGTGCCAGCAGCTCTGGCCTGTCAACGGCCCAGTACTTC.

This clonotype was detected ten times or more. V gene TRBV6-1 combines with J gene TRBJ1-6, with 10 bases that match TRBD1. The CDR3 runs 13 residues. Germline V lookup: CDR1 MNHNS, CDR2 SASEGT. Trimming removed 7 bases from V and 8 bases from J; junction bases left unmatched: 2. CDR3 DNA sequence: TGTGCCAGCATAGGACAGGGGGATTCACCCCTCCACTTT. It yields the protein CASIGQGDSPLHF.

In regard to this clonotype: The junction and the germline gene differ at one end; a read error may be behind it. The genes are TRBV12-3 or TRBV12-4 and TRBJ2-2; 7 bases agree with TRBD1. This CDR3 region has 18 residues. The CDR3 loop reads CTSSHYGTVTTNTGELFF. CDR3 nucleotides: TGTACCAGCAGTCACTATGGGACAGTTACTACGAACACCGGGGAGCTGTTTTTT.

A few counts support this clonotype. The gene calls are TRBV27 and TRBJ2-3, with D perhaps TRBD2 (6 bases). Germline V gives CDR1 MNHEY, CDR2 SMNVEV (reference sequence). CDR3 length: 15 amino acids. V gave up 5 bases and J gave up 4 bases, with 16 bases separating them. In DNA, the CDR3 is TGTGCCAGCAGTCTTATAAGCGGGTTCGCAGATACGCAGTATTTT. This encodes CASSLISGFADTQYF.

This clonotype was picked up a small number of times. V usage is TRBV12-3 or TRBV12-4 and J usage is TRBJ1-2; 9 nucleotides match TRBD1. After removal of 6 bases from V and 7 bases from J, the junction contained 6 bases not matched to a gene. The CDR3 is made up of 13 amino acids. CDR3 amino acids: CASSWGQGLGYTF. The CDR3 DNA reads as TGTGCCAGCAGCTGGGGACAGGGACTTGGCTACACCTTC.

This clonotype was seen repeatedly, ten times or more. This sequence joins TRBV18 and TRBJ2-3; D unclear. Deletions cut 3 bases from V and 6 bases from J, with 10 bases between. The CDR3 runs to 13 residues. Germline V gives CDR1 KGHSH, CDR2 LQKENI. The CDR3: CASSPRRGDTQYF. The CDR3 bases are TGTGCCAGCTCACCGAGACGTGGGGATACGCAGTATTTT.

The chain uses TRBV11-3 and TRBJ1-1; the D gene is possibly TRBD1 (6 bases). Per the germline V gene, CDR1 is SGHNT and CDR2 is YENEEA. The V end was cut by 6 bases, the J end by 5 bases, with 22 bases between. The CDR3 runs 16 residues. CDR3 amino acids: CASRADITRGWTEAFF. The CDR3 DNA is TGTGCCAGCAGAGCTGACATAACGAGGGGGTGGACTGAAGCTTTCTTT.

This clonotype appeared many times. The V and J genes are TRBV20-1 and TRBJ1-2; 8 bases line up with TRBD1. The V gene's germline CDR1 is DFQATT and CDR2 SNEGSKA (reference sequence). Losses at the gene ends were 1 base for V and 5 bases for J; bases not matched to a gene: 6. The CDR3 consists of 14 residues. The CDR3 DNA follows: TGCAGTGCTAGAGCGACAGGGGATTGGTATGGCTACACCTTC. It yields the protein CSARATGDWYGYTF.

At least ten counts were recorded for this clonotype. The rearrangement joins TRBV4-1 to TRBJ1-2; possible D gene TRBD1, 5 bases. Germline-derived CDR1 and CDR2 are MGHRA and YSYEKL. The V and J ends lost 4 bases and 0 bases respectively, with 9 bases between them. CDR3 length: 14 amino acids. The CDR3 DNA reads as TGCGCCAGCAGCCCCGGGGCAGCTAACTATGGCTACACCTTC. Translating it yields CASSPGAANYGYTF.

CDR3 coding DNA: TGTGCCAGCAGAGAGCGGGAGAACACCGGGGAGCTGTTTTTT. Residues: CASRERENTGELFF. The rearrangement uses TRBV6-5 and TRBJ2-2; 7 nucleotides match TRBD2. Per the germline V gene, CDR1 is MNHEY and CDR2 is SVGAGI. The CDR3 contains 14 residues. With 6 bases clipped from V and 1 base from J, the junction kept 2 bases outside the gene matches.